One and the same sample provided the 23 T cell receptor beta chains below, sequenced in a study of blood T cells in healthy people across ages. Through a sample-barcoded 5' primer and a J-beta primer mix, a second PCR was run for roughly 7 to 12 cycles. TCRdb independently ran MiXCR on the 5' RACE reads; one entry per CDR3 protein. This table has some 1.6 million distinct CDR3 sequences, about 31% appearing once. The material sequenced was blood. These receptor sequences come from a woman under 40 in good health.

The J gene is TRBJ1-5, the V gene TRBV27; D ambiguous. The CDR3 runs to 13 residues. In germline, CDR1 is MNHEY, CDR2 SMNVEV (reference sequence). V shed 4 bases and J shed 6 bases, with 10 bases lying between them. The CDR3 DNA reads as TGTGCCAGCAGTTGGGGTGTCGGTCAGCCCCAGCATTTT. The encoded protein is CASSWGVGQPQHF.

This clonotype was recorded a few times. This chain uses TRBV27 with TRBJ2-6; 12 positions match TRBD2. Germline CDR1 MNHEY, CDR2 SMNVEV (reference sequence). CDR3 length equals 17 residues. V gave up 7 bases and J gave up 3 bases; unmatched junction bases: 7. CDR3 loop: CASKHGTSGYGANVLTF. For the CDR3, the DNA is TGTGCCAGCAAACACGGGACTAGCGGGTATGGGGCCAACGTCCTGACTTTC.

This clonotype was seen a handful of times. The CDR3 protein is CASSQERRLAGAWEETQYF. Written as DNA, the CDR3 is TGCGCCAGCAGCCAAGAACGGAGACTAGCGGGAGCATGGGAAGAGACCCAGTACTTC. The rearrangement links TRBV4-1 to TRBJ2-5; 12 bases are a match to TRBD2. The CDR3 has 19 amino acids. Per germline, CDR1 MGHRA and CDR2 YSYEKL. After removal of 0 bases from V and 3 bases from J, the junction contained 11 bases not matched to a gene.

This clonotype was found once. V and J are TRBV7-2 and TRBJ2-5, with D possibly TRBD2 on 6 matching bases. V dropped 3 bases and J dropped 11 bases, with 19 bases sitting between them. The CDR3 sequence is 14 residues long. From germline, CDR1 is SGHTA and CDR2 FQGNSA. Written as DNA, the CDR3 is TGTGCCAGCAGCTTCGGGGGATCATACAATGAGCAGTACTTC. This encodes CASSFGGSYNEQYF.

There are a few counts of this clonotype. The CDR3 DNA reads TGTGCCAGCAGCGCGGTAGCGGGAGTCGGTGAGCAGTTCTTC. Residues: CASSAVAGVGEQFF. The chain joins TRBV9 to TRBJ2-1; 9 nucleotides match TRBD2. This CDR3 contains 14 residues. Germline CDR1 is SGDLS and CDR2 is YYNGEE. With V trimmed by 3 bases and J by 9 bases, 7 bases remained unmatched.

Comments on this clonotype: This may be a read error, as it is one base from a much larger clone. The V and J genes are TRBV12-3 or TRBV12-4 and TRBJ2-3; a possible D gene is TRBD1 (5 bases). The CDR3 is made up of 11 amino acids. The CDR3: CASEDTDAQYF. For the CDR3, the DNA is TGTGCCAGCGAGGACACAGATGCGCAGTATTTT.

This chain uses TRBV6-5 with TRBJ1-5; D possibly corresponds to TRBD1 (5 bases). CDR3 size: 14 residues. V was shortened by 2 bases and J by 1 base, with 6 bases between the two germline ends. Germline CDR1 MNHEY, CDR2 SVGAGI. In DNA form, the CDR3 reads TGTGCCAGCAGTTACGACAGAAGCAATCAGCCCCAGCATTTT. Amino acids: CASSYDRSNQPQHF.

The chain carries TRBV4-1 and TRBJ2-5, with unresolved D. Trimming shortened V by 0 bases and J by 0 bases, and 17 bases separated the two germline ends. Germline CDR1 MGHRA, CDR2 YSYEKL. The CDR3 contains 18 residues. The CDR3 spells CASSQDSQMVGYQETQYF. The CDR3 nucleotides read TGCGCCAGCAGCCAAGATTCCCAGATGGTGGGGTACCAAGAGACCCAGTACTTC.

This clonotype was counted between two and nine times. V and J are TRBV5-5 and TRBJ2-1, with D possibly matching TRBD1 (5 bases). Looked up from germline, CDR1 is SGHKS and CDR2 is YYEKEE (reference sequence). V was pared by 4 bases and J by 7 bases, with 21 bases between. The CDR3 consists of 16 residues. Here the CDR3 DNA reads TGTGCCAGCAGCCCTCTTGAAGGGGCCGAAGTAAATGAGCAGTTCTTC. This gives the protein CASSPLEGAEVNEQFF.

The DNA for the CDR3 is TGTGCCAGCAGCCACGGGGGGGGAAGACAAGAGACCCAGTACTTC. It specifies CASSHGGGRQETQYF. The chain employs TRBV9 and TRBJ2-5, with 8 bases that match TRBD2. This CDR3 region has 15 residues. Losses at the gene ends were 4 bases for V and 2 bases for J; bases not matched to a gene: 7. Germline CDR1 reads SGDLS; CDR2 reads YYNGEE.

This clonotype was found once. The chain recombines TRBV4-2 with TRBJ2-3; D could derive from TRBD1 or TRBD2 (5 bases each). The CDR3 sequence is 16 residues long. Trimming took off 4 bases at V and 2 bases at J, with 16 bases between the two ends. Germline V CDR1 and CDR2: LGHNA, YNFKEQ. CDR3 sequence: CASSLAGTTDTDTQYF. The CDR3 region has the DNA TGTGCCAGCAGCCTTGCCGGGACGACTGACACAGATACGCAGTATTTT.

The chain has TRBV3-1 and TRBJ2-7, with 14 positions matching TRBD2. CDR1 LGHDT and CDR2 YNNKEL come from the germline V gene (reference sequence). The CDR3 runs 17 residues. The V gene end was trimmed by 4 bases and the J gene end by 2 bases; junction bases not matched to a gene: 7. The CDR3 reads CASSPGAGLAGAYEQYF. DNA of the CDR3: TGTGCCAGCAGCCCAGGAGCGGGACTAGCGGGAGCCTACGAGCAGTACTTC.

The chain joins TRBV7-2 to TRBJ1-2, with a possible D match to TRBD1 (6 bases). The CDR3 covers 13 residues. Trimming took 3 bases from V and 6 from J, leaving 11 bases between them. Germline-derived CDR1 and CDR2 are SGHTA and FQGNSA. The CDR3 coding sequence is TGTGCCAGCAGCTTGGAGGCAGGGGATGGCTACACCTTC. Protein sequence: CASSLEAGDGYTF.

The chain links TRBV27 to TRBJ2-4; perhaps TRBD1 as D (5 bases). This CDR3 region has 16 residues. Germline CDR1 MNHEY, CDR2 SMNVEV (reference sequence). V was clipped by 2 bases and J by 3 bases, with 14 bases between them. The CDR3 reads CASSLEAGLSKNIQYF. Written as DNA, the CDR3 is TGTGCCAGCAGTTTAGAGGCAGGGTTAAGCAAAAACATTCAGTACTTC.

This clonotype was recorded a few times. This chain connects TRBV12-3 or TRBV12-4 to TRBJ2-3, with D perhaps matching TRBD1 (5 bases). This CDR3 spans 17 amino acids. Trimming pared 3 bases from V and 1 base from J, leaving 17 bases between. CDR3 nucleotide sequence: TGTGCCAGCAGTTTGTCAGTAGGGGCGACGGGCACAGATACGCAGTATTTT. It translates to CASSLSVGATGTDTQYF.

This clonotype appeared many times. This sequence joins TRBV2 and TRBJ2-5, with D perhaps TRBD2 (6 bases). CDR3 length equals 14 residues. Germline CDR1 reads SNHLY; CDR2 reads FYNNEI. With 5 bases removed from V and 5 bases from J, the gap between germline ends came to 15 bases. CDR3 region: CASSPFWEEETQYF. The CDR3 DNA is TGTGCCAGCAGTCCATTCTGGGAGGAGGAGACCCAGTACTTC.

The chain combines TRBV7-9 with TRBJ2-1; D may match TRBD1 or TRBD2 (5 bases each). This CDR3 spans 15 amino acids. CDR1 and CDR2 (germline): SEHNR, FQNEAQ (reference sequence). The V gene lost 8 bases and the J gene lost 7 bases, with 21 bases spanning the gap. The CDR3 loop is CASGTTGRGENEQFF. In DNA, the CDR3 is TGTGCCAGCGGCACGACGGGGAGAGGGGAGAATGAGCAGTTCTTC.

The table lists this clonotype with a few counts. The chain carries TRBV6-6 and TRBJ2-3, with 9 bases aligning to TRBD2. This CDR3 spans 16 amino acids. CDR1 is MNHNY, CDR2 SVGAGI, per germline (reference sequence). Losses at the gene ends were 5 bases for V and 4 bases for J; bases not matched to a gene: 10. CDR3 sequence reads: CASSLTRTSEPDTQYF. The DNA for the CDR3 is TGTGCCAGCAGTCTTACCAGGACTAGCGAACCAGATACGCAGTATTTT.

The chain links TRBV7-2 to TRBJ2-7; TRBD1 agrees at 9 bases. CDR1 is SGHTA and CDR2 is FQGNSA in the germline V gene. There are 15 residues in the CDR3. V gave up 4 bases and J gave up 5 bases; unmatched junction bases: 9. CDR3 sequence (DNA): TGTGCCAGCAGCTACCGGGACAGGGTTTTCGACGAGCAGTACTTC. Encoded protein: CASSYRDRVFDEQYF.

A few counts support this clonotype. The chain uses TRBV3-1 and TRBJ2-2; 10 nucleotides match TRBD2. V lost 2 bases, J lost 3 bases, and 0 bases stayed unmatched. Per the germline V gene, CDR1 is LGHDT and CDR2 is YNNKEL (reference sequence). The CDR3 totals 15 residues. The chain's CDR3 is CASSQLAGDTGELFF. In DNA form, the CDR3 reads TGTGCCAGCAGCCAACTAGCGGGAGACACCGGGGAGCTGTTTTTT.

This clonotype was seen only a few times. The chain carries TRBV6-2 or TRBV6-3 and TRBJ2-1; 10 nucleotides agree with TRBD2. V trimming: 2 bases; J trimming: 8 bases; junction bases outside the gene matches: 6. The CDR3 runs to 15 residues. CDR1 and CDR2 from the germline V gene are MNHEY and SVGEGT. CDR3 sequence reads: CASSYEASGGHEQFF. The CDR3 nucleotides read TGTGCCAGCAGTTACGAGGCTAGCGGGGGTCATGAGCAGTTCTTC.

The rearrangement links TRBV20-1 to TRBJ2-7; no firm D call. Germline lookup yields CDR1 DFQATT and CDR2 SNEGSKA (reference sequence). CDR3 length: 14 amino acids. V was pared by 6 bases and J by 6 bases, with 21 bases between. CDR3 sequence reads: CSASIDPRSFEQYF. CDR3 sequence (DNA): TGCAGTGCCTCCATAGACCCGAGGTCGTTCGAGCAGTACTTC.

This clonotype has only a few counts. The V call is TRBV9, the J call TRBJ2-7; D is unresolved. Trimming took off 0 bases at V and 2 bases at J, with 9 bases between the two ends. Germline V lookup: CDR1 SGDLS, CDR2 YYNGEE. This CDR3 spans 14 amino acids. The CDR3 region is CASSVADRPYEQYF. CDR3 coding DNA: TGTGCCAGCAGCGTAGCGGACCGTCCCTACGAGCAGTACTTC.